These 8 T cell receptor beta chains came from one sample sequenced in a study of T cell responses to AZD1222 COVID-19 vaccine. TCRdb's copy holds only in-frame clones and misses some; the assay was immunoSEQ multiplex PCR. Of 83,000 or so clones in the sample, about 82% were seen once. This material consisted of peripheral blood, taken on day 0 of AZD1222 vaccination. Every receptor here comes from an adult in good health.

V is TRBV4-3 and J is TRBJ2-7; D not resolved. Trimming cost V 0 bases and J 3 bases, with 12 bases left between them. The CDR3 runs 15 residues. CDR1 and CDR2 from the germline V gene are LGHNA and YSLEER. Here the CDR3 reads CASSQDAAIDYEQYF. CDR3 sequence (DNA): TGCGCCAGCAGCCAAGATGCCGCCATCGACTACGAGCAGTACTTC.

The chain couples TRBV9 to TRBJ2-1; D is possibly TRBD1 (5 bases). Germline values: CDR1 SGDLS, CDR2 YYNGEE. CDR3 length: 16 amino acids. V was pared by 0 bases and J by 7 bases, with 17 bases between. CDR3 DNA sequence: TGTGCCAGCAGCGTAGGGGCTAGGACAACCCAAAATGAGCAGTTCTTC. As protein: CASSVGARTTQNEQFF.

V gene TRBV5-5 combines with J gene TRBJ1-1, with 8 positions matching TRBD1. V lost 4 bases, J lost 3 bases, and 8 bases stayed unmatched. CDR1 is SGHKS, CDR2 YYEKEE, per germline (reference sequence). This CDR3 contains 15 residues. Written as DNA, the CDR3 is TGTGCCAGCAGCCTGAAACAGGGGGTAGACACTGAAGCTTTCTTT. This encodes CASSLKQGVDTEAFF.

The V call is TRBV4-1, the J call TRBJ1-3; D gene uncertain. V was cut by 2 bases and J by 3 bases, with 11 bases left in between. The CDR3 has 15 residues. Germline lookup yields CDR1 MGHRA and CDR2 YSYEKL. The CDR3 region is CASSQNAGGGNTIYF. The CDR3 coding sequence is TGCGCCAGCAGCCAAAACGCAGGCGGTGGAAACACCATATATTTT.

V gene TRBV6-5 combines with J gene TRBJ2-5; D call uncertain. The ends were cut back, 2 bases at V and 2 bases at J, with 9 bases in the middle. This CDR3 contains 14 residues. Germline V CDR1 and CDR2: MNHEY, SVGAGI. The CDR3 spells CASSYVGAQETQYF. CDR3 DNA: TGTGCCAGCAGTTACGTCGGCGCTCAAGAGACCCAGTACTTC.

This CDR3 reads CASSVGGTGGEKLFF. The CDR3 DNA reads TGTGCCAGCAGCGTGGGCGGGACAGGGGGCGAAAAACTGTTTTTT. The chain couples TRBV5-5 to TRBJ1-4; TRBD1 matches at 12 bases. The CDR3 sequence is 15 residues long. The junction had 6 bases not matched to a gene; V was cut back by 4 bases and J by 8 bases. CDR1 is SGHKS, CDR2 YYEKEE, per germline (reference sequence).

The chain combines TRBV7-3 with TRBJ2-1; 12 nucleotides match TRBD2. Trimming removed 2 bases from V and 8 bases from J; junction bases left unmatched: 7. The CDR3 length is 16 residues. Germline lookup yields CDR1 SGHTA and CDR2 FQGTGA. The CDR3 spells CASSLGTSGLGYEQFF. Here the CDR3 DNA reads TGTGCCAGCAGCTTAGGGACTAGCGGGCTTGGCTATGAGCAGTTCTTC.

The J gene is TRBJ2-7, the V gene TRBV9, with unresolved D. Trimming left V 2 bases short and J 6 bases short, with 15 bases between. The CDR3 extends over 14 amino acids. Germline CDR1 reads SGDLS; CDR2 reads YYNGEE. This CDR3 reads CASSVGGEMGEQYF. In DNA form, the CDR3 reads TGTGCCAGCAGCGTCGGCGGAGAGATGGGCGAGCAGTACTTC.